A selection of T cell receptor beta chains follows, all from one sample in a study of molecular identifiers for immune sequencing clone quantification. TCRdb independently ran MiXCR on the PCR reads; one entry per CDR3 protein. The data show hundreds of thousands of distinct CDR3 sequences, 25% seen once. Source material: naive CD8+ T cells from blood, with Jurkat cell RNA spiked in. Source of these receptors: a human donor in good health. Some libraries in this study had Jurkat cell RNA spiked in. CDR3s leave out the opening cysteine and the closing phenylalanine or tryptophan.

V gene	J gene	CDR3 protein
TRBV2	TRBJ1-5	AIRRQGANQPQH
TRBV15	TRBJ2-5	ATSGRDDQETQY
TRBV6-2/TRBV6-3	TRBJ2-1	ASSYSNPNEQF
TRBV29-1	TRBJ1-3	SAGWGIGNTIY
TRBV7-6	TRBJ2-1	ASSLAGGVGNEQF
TRBV2	TRBJ2-7	ASSVMVAGPGEQY
TRBV19	TRBJ2-7	ASSAGWSSYEQY
TRBV7-2	TRBJ2-7	ASSLRKYYEQY
TRBV5-5	TRBJ2-7	ASATIGAAHEQY
TRBV7-6	TRBJ2-5	ASSPGPYQETQY
TRBV4-1	TRBJ1-2	ASSLTPGTLVYGYT
TRBV6-5	TRBJ2-5	ASRYSPGGSQETQY
TRBV7-2	TRBJ1-1	ASSLESGINTEAF
TRBV4-3	TRBJ2-3	ASSQDWLAGTNTQY
TRBV18	TRBJ2-7	ASSPRSPGEPYYEQY
TRBV4-3	TRBJ2-3	ASSQITTDTQY
TRBV16	TRBJ1-1	ASSQSRQNTEAF
TRBV24-1	TRBJ2-1	ATGPRDRSYNEQF
TRBV20-1	TRBJ2-3	SARGVGGGLLSTDTQY
TRBV27	TRBJ2-3	ASRIRDRSTDTQY
TRBV14	TRBJ1-2	ASSSGTPNYGYT
TRBV19	TRBJ2-1	ASSFATGTYNEQF
TRBV6-2/TRBV6-3	TRBJ2-7	ASSYSAAGGQYEQY
TRBV4-3	TRBJ1-4	ASSQEDGRNEKLF
TRBV2	TRBJ2-1	ASTPTVGPYNEQF
TRBV29-1	TRBJ2-1	SALGTSGSSYNEQF
TRBV10-3	TRBJ1-1	AIRTGSTEAF
TRBV6-2/TRBV6-3	TRBJ1-1	ASSYFSGQGWTEAF
TRBV18	TRBJ2-7	ASSRLETGSYEQY
TRBV27	TRBJ2-7	ASSSSAYEQY
TRBV7-9	TRBJ2-2	ASEGGELF
TRBV19	TRBJ2-6	ASSIWGAGANVLT
TRBV28	TRBJ2-5	ASSLSLAGVQETQY
TRBV5-4	TRBJ2-2	ASSLAWSRDTGELF
TRBV24-1	TRBJ2-7	ATSDKTGYEQY
TRBV27	TRBJ2-6	ASSIVTGVRSGADVLT
TRBV12-3/TRBV12-4	TRBJ1-3	ASSFTVGYQASGNTIY
TRBV6-1	TRBJ2-7	ASSATPTYEQY
TRBV5-1	TRBJ2-1	ASSYGGDYNEQF
TRBV27	TRBJ2-3	ASSQPGLAVDTQY